Given below is one T cell receptor (beta chain) in context. Trimming removed 0 bases at V and 13 bases at J, with 19 bases between. This CDR3 is built from 15 residues. The V gene's germline CDR1 is MGHRA and CDR2 YSYEKL. This entry comes from a study of blood T cells in healthy people across ages. A second 7 to 11 cycle PCR used barcoded and J-beta primers. The template-switch adaptor was a 5' adaptor with 12 random nucleotides. It tagged each cDNA molecule. At least 3 million CDR3-containing paired-end reads were obtained per sample. TCRdb independently ran MiXCR on the 5' RACE reads; one entry per CDR3 protein. Among about 1.4 million distinct CDR3 sequences listed, 59% were seen once. Total RNA extracted from each sample amounted to at least 6 micrograms.

Sequencing was done on a sample of blood. This chain joins TRBV4-1 and TRBJ2-4; the D call may be TRBD1 or TRBD2 (5 bases each). The TCR comes from a man in his late teens or twenties in good health. CDR3 amino acids: CASSQDRDPSREQYF. For the CDR3, the DNA is TGCGCCAGCAGCCAAGATCGGGACCCCTCTAGGGAGCAGTACTTC.